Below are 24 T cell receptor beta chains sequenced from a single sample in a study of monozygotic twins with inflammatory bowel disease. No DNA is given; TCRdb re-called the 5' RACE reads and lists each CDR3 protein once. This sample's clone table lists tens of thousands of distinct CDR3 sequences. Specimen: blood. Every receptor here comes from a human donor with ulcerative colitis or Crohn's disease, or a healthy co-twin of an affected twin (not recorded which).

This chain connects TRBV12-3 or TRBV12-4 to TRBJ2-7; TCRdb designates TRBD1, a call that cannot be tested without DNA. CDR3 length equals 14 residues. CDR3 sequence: CASSGTADLGEQYF.

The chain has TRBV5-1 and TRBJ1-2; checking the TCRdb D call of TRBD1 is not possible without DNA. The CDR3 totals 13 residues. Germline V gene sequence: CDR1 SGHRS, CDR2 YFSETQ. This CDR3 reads CASSPLSYEGYTF.

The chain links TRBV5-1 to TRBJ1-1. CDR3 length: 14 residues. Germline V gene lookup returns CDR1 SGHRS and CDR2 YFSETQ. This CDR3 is CASSLSSMNTEAFF.

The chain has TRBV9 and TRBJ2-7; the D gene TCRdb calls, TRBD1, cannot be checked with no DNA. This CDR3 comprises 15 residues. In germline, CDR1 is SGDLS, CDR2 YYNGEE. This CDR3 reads CASSPWTGGSYEQYF.

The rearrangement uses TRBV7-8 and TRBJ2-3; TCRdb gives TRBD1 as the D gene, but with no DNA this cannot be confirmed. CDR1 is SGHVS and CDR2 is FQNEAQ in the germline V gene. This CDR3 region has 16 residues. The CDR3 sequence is CASSSPTGRSTDTQYF.

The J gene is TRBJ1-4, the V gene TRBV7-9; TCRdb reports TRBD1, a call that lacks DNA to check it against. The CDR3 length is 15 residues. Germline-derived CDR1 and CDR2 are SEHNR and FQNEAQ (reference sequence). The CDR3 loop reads CASGLPRGSNEKLFF.

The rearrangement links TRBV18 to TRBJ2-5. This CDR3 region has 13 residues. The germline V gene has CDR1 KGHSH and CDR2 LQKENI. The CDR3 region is CASSPAGSETQYF.

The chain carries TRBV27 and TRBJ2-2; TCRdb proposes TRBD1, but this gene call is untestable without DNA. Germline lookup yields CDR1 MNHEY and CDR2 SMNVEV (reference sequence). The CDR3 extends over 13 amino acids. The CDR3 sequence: CASSSTGPGELFF.

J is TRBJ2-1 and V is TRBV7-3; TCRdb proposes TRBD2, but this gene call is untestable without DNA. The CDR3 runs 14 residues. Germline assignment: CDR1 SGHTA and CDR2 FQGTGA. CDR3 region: CASSFFPSDNEQFF.

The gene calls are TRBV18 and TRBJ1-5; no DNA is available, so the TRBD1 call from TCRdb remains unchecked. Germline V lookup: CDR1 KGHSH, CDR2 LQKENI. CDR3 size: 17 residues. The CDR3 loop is CASSPGGQGTVNQPQHF.

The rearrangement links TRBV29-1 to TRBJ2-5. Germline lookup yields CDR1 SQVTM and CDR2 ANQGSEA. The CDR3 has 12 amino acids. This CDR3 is CSVAKHRETQYF.

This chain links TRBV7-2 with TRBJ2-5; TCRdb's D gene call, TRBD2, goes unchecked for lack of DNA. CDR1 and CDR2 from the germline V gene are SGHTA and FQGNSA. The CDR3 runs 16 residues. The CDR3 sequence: CASSLSTADGQETQYF.

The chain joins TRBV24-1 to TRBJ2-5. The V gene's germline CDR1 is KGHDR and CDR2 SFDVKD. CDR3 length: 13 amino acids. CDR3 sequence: CATSSSDEETQYF.

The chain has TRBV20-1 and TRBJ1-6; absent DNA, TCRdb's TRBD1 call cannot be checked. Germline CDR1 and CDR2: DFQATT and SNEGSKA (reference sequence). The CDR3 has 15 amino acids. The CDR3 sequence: CSAPDRTIVSSPLHF.

The CDR3 sequence: CSVDRGLNTEAFF. The chain employs TRBV20-1 and TRBJ1-1. This CDR3 is built from 13 residues. CDR1 is DFQATT, CDR2 SNEGSKA, per germline (reference sequence).

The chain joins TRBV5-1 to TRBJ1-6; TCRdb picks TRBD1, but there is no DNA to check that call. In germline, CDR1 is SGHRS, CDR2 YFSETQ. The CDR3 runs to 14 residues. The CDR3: CASSQGQESSPLHF.

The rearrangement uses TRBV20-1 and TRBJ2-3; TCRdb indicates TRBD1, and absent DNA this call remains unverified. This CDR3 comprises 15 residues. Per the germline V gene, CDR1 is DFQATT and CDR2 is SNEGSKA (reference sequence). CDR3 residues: CSARESGGSGVVKYF.

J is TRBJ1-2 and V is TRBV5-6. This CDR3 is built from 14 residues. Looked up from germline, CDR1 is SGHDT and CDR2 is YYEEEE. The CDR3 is CASSFGTAVYGYTF. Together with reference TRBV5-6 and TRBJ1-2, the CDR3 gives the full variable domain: DAGVTQSPTHLIKTRGQQVTLRCSPKSGHDTVSWYQQALGQGPQFIFQYYEEEERQRGNFPDRFSGHQFPNYSSELNVNALLLGDSALYLCASSFGTAVYGYTFGSGTRLTVV.

The CDR3 is CASGVRTAATGELFF. The rearrangement joins TRBV9 to TRBJ2-2; absent DNA, TCRdb's TRBD1 call cannot be checked. Per the germline V gene, CDR1 is SGDLS and CDR2 is YYNGEE. This CDR3 spans 15 amino acids.

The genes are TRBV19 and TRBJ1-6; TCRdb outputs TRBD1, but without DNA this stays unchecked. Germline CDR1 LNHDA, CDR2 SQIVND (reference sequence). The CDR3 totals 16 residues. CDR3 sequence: CASRNQQGTGNSPLHF. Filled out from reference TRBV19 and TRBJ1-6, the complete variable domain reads DGGITQSPKYLFRKEGQNVTLSCEQNLNHDAMYWYRQDPGQGLRLIYYSQIVNDFQKGDIAEGYSVSREKKESFPLTVTSAQKNPTAFYLCASRNQQGTGNSPLHFGNGTRLTVT.

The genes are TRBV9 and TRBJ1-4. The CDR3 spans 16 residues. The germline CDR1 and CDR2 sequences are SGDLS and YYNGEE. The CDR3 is CASSEGRTTTNEKLFF. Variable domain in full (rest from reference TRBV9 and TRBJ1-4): DSGVTQTPKHLITATGQRVTLRCSPRSGDLSVYWYQQSLDQGLQFLIQYYNGEERAKGNILERFSAQQFPDLHSELNLSSLELGDSALYFCASSEGRTTTNEKLFFGSGTQLSVL.

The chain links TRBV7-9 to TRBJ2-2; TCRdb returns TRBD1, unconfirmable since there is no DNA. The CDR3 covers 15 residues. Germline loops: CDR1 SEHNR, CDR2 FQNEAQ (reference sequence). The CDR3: CASRPGGANTGELFF.

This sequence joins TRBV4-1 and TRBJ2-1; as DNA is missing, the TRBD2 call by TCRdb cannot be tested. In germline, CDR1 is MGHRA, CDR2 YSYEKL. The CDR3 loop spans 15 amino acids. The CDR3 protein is CASSQVMRAHNEQFF.

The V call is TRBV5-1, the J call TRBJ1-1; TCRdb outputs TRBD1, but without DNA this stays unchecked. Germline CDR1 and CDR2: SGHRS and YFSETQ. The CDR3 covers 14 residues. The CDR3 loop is CASSFDSLNTEAFF.